This TCR beta chain is from a study of blood T cell repertoires in COVID-19 (TCRdb year 2020). For the study in its entirety: Samples covering the acute and convalescent phases of COVID-19 were provided by collaborators in the United States, Italy and Spain. The material from the prospective study consisted of cDNA or gDNA derived from T cells, B-cell-depleted T cells, or PBMCs. Deeply sampled blood TCRbeta repertoires from subjects exposed to, actively infected with, or recovered from COVID-19 were included in the dataset. The repertoires were released in a freely available public database meant as a resource for research on the immune response to SARS-CoV-2. The samples were drawn from two sources: the first 160 participants of the ongoing ImmuneRACE study, and 1,254 subjects contributed by 6 global collaborators. Sample metadata almost always included a de-identified subject ID, COVID-19 status, age in years and sex. Where HLA class I and class II types were available, the types were taken from metadata supplied by the sample provider, not from assay-based typing.

Comments on this clone: Its recognized antigen is unknown. Base quality data are lacking; no much larger clone is found one base away.

TCRbeta CDR3 regions were amplified from genomic DNA using the immunoSEQ Assay, a bias-controlled multiplex PCR. Per the original workflow: The number of nucleated cells in each sample was estimated from the amplification of reference gene primers within the assay. Sequence reads were collapsed and filtered to measure the absolute abundance of every unique TCRbeta CDR3 rearrangement. For each sample, productive Simpson clonality was calculated as the square root of Simpson's diversity index over productive rearrangements. TCRdb retrieved this table from immuneACCESS and kept in-frame rearrangements only. Not all clones are present; in checked studies, unresolved V genes account for under half, and no reason is known for the remainder. D and trimming were read from the DNA, whereas the V and J calls and clone size are those reported in that table. Counted in this sample were approximately 100,000 clones; just over 90% of them appeared once. Of the sample, about 0.89% is held by the ten largest clones.

Each collaborating institution followed its own protocols to collect whole blood in K2EDTA tubes. For TCRbeta analysis, collaborators shipped samples in one of three forms: frozen whole blood, isolated PBMCs, or DNA extracted from either of those sample types. Spanning cysteine to phenylalanine, the CDR3 consists of 14 amino acids. Here the CDR3 DNA is all that survives: 42 bases in frame from base 1. The trim is 0 bases for V and 3 bases for J, with a gap of 8 bases between the germline ends. The germline V gene sets CDR1 to SGHTS and CDR2 to YDEGEE. Study-wide findings and limitations: How much clinical and demographic metadata was included differed by source and by participant, and the metadata was provided uncurated.

Recombination linked TRBV5-8 to TRBJ2-3, with no confidently assigned D gene. This receptor was taken from a man aged 60 to 69 with acute or convalescent COVID-19. Sequencing used peripheral blood. The nucleotide sequence is given as TGTGCCAGCAGCTTGGTGCCAGATACAGATACGCAGTATTTT. It translates as CASSLVPDTDTQYF.